The entry below gives a single T cell receptor beta chain sequence along with its context. There are a few counts of this clone. This receptor's antigen is unknown. No quality values exist for individual bases; no much larger clone is one base distant. In the prospective study, participants were 18 to 89 years old, resided in fewer than 25 geographic areas of the United States, and were enrolled through a virtual design. Cohort assignment in the prospective study relied on participant-reported clinical history from a screening survey and a study questionnaire. For ImmuneRACE Cohort 3, a participant was defined as recovered based on two consecutive negative NP/OP PCR tests, clearance by a healthcare professional, or resolution of symptoms. Each participant in the prospective study had whole blood, serum and a nasopharyngeal or oropharyngeal swab collected by mobile phlebotomists. Prospective study participants could optionally give additional blood draws and questionnaires over a roughly 2-month period. Prospective study blood samples were shipped either frozen or at room temperature before DNA extraction.

The immunoSEQ Assay, a bias-controlled multiplex PCR, was used to amplify TCRbeta CDR3 regions from genomic DNA. In the authors' own workflow: The number of nucleated cells in each sample was estimated from the amplification of reference gene primers within the assay. To quantify the absolute abundance of each unique TCRbeta CDR3 rearrangement, sequence reads were collapsed and filtered. For each sample, productive Simpson clonality was calculated as the square root of Simpson's diversity index across productive rearrangements. Drawn from immuneACCESS, this table holds only the in-frame rearrangements with V and J called that TCRdb kept. Clones are partly lost; checked studies trace under half to an unresolved V gene and leave the rest unexplained. V, J and clone size derive from that table, while D and trimming were established from the DNA sequence. This sample lists 180,000 or so clones; around 80% were detected once. The top ten clones comprise about 10% of the sample.

The data are from a study of blood T cell repertoires in COVID-19 (dated by TCRdb to about 2020). Some background on the complete study: The collaborator samples originated in the United States, Italy and Spain and spanned the acute and convalescent phases of COVID-19. The prospective study material was composed of cDNA or gDNA derived from T cells, B-cell-depleted T cells, or PBMCs. Subjects who had been exposed to COVID-19, were actively infected with it, or had recovered from it provided the deeply sampled blood TCRbeta repertoires that made up the dataset. The repertoires were released in a freely available public database intended as a resource for research on the immune response to SARS-CoV-2. Samples were obtained from the ongoing ImmuneRACE study (first 160 participants) and from about 1,300 subjects provided by 6 global collaborators. The sample metadata nearly always contained a de-identified subject ID, COVID-19 status, age in years and sex. HLA class I and class II types, where available, came from metadata supplied by the sample provider rather than from assay-based typing.

Looking up the germline V gene (reference sequence) yields CDR1 SGHKS and CDR2 YYEKEE. V loses 4 bases of germline sequence and J loses 5 bases, and the interval between the two ends is 7 bases. The CDR3 runs 12 amino acids, cysteine and phenylalanine included. Just the 36-base CDR3 DNA is kept, in frame starting at base 1. General study outcomes and caveats: Clinical and demographic metadata were provided uncurated, with the amount varying by source and participant.

Input material: PBMCs or T cells enriched from blood (not recorded which). This sequence was found in a man aged 45-65 years who had recovered from COVID-19. This chain is built from TRBV5-5 and TRBJ1-3; there is no confident call for the D gene. The CDR3 in this case is CASSLLRNTIYF. The DNA reads as follows: TGTGCCAGCAGCCTGCTAAGAAACACCATATATTTT.